This T cell receptor beta chain was recovered during a study of T cells after yellow fever vaccination. Study-wide background: Libraries from low-cell-number fractions were prepared with the SMART-Seq v4 Ultra Low Input RNA kit. Study-wide results and limits: Reappearance after the booster was seen for most primary-vaccination clones, at 96% CD4 and 88% CD8. By day 5 rather than day 15, the secondary response had peaked, though it was weaker. A small proportion of clonotypes was detected in both the CD4 and CD8 compartments.

V shed 3 bases, J shed 7 bases, and the junction held 10 bases outside the gene matches. CDR3 length: 16 amino acids. Germline loops: CDR1 MDHEN, CDR2 SYDVKM. Using its own MiXCR run on the 5' RACE reads, TCRdb lists one record per CDR3 protein. The data contain hundreds of thousands of distinct CDR3 sequences, around an eighth of them singletons. About this clonotype: Its antigen remains unknown.

Specimen: PBMCs, collected on the day of the yellow fever booster vaccination. This sequence joins TRBV28 and TRBJ2-3; 10 bases fit TRBD2. The sequence was collected from a man aged 30 to 39 who received the YFV17D yellow fever vaccine. The CDR3 nucleotides read TGTGCCAGCAGTTTCCCTTCAGCGGGAGGGCCAAATACGCAGTATTTT. Translation gives CASSFPSAGGPNTQYF.